Here is one T cell receptor beta chain with its context. This sample stems from a study of blood T cell repertoires in COVID-19. Across the study: Samples taken during acute and convalescent COVID-19 were collected in the United States, Italy and Spain.

The CDR3 extends over 13 amino acids. Germline values: CDR1 SGDLS, CDR2 YYNGEE. V shed 0 bases and J 7 bases; nucleotides not matched to a gene: 3. Assay: immunoSEQ multiplex PCR; the TCRdb copy retains only in-frame clones and omits some. The sample includes some 110,000 clones, approximately 89% of them seen just once. The origin of this receptor is a man between 35 and 55 years old with acute or convalescent COVID-19. The chain uses TRBV9 and TRBJ1-2; 7 nucleotides line up with TRBD1. Sequencing was performed on peripheral blood. CDR3 protein: CASSVGQGGGYTF. The CDR3 DNA reads as TGTGCCAGCAGCGTAGGACAGGGAGGTGGCTACACCTTC.